This entry is about one T cell receptor (beta chain). This sample is drawn from a study of OX40 agonist ivuxolimab in advanced cancers. This table comes from immunoSEQ multiplex PCR, and its TCRdb copy is limited to in-frame clones, with some not included. The data hold 65,000 to 85,000 clones, with approximately 86% observed a single time. Trimming took off 6 bases at V and 3 bases at J, with 13 bases between the two ends. This CDR3 has 13 amino acids. CDR1 and CDR2 (germline): SGHTS, YDEGEE. The receptor comes from an adult with an advanced solid tumor such as melanoma, head and neck, liver or kidney cancer. Sequenced here: CD4+ or CD8+ T cells sorted from blood, sampled in a trial of the OX40 agonist ivuxolimab. This rearrangement joins TRBV5-8 to TRBJ2-7, with D tentatively TRBD1 (5 bases). This CDR3 reads CASNRQRYYEQYF. Written as DNA, the CDR3 is TGTGCCAGCAACCGACAGCGCTACTACGAGCAGTACTTC.